The 6 T cell receptor beta chains below come from one sample, sequenced in a study of shared clonotypes between healthy human individuals. TCRdb keeps only in-frame clones here, not all; method: immunoSEQ multiplex PCR. The sample gives 2 million to 2.5 million clones, 93% of which show up once; 0.39% is in the top ten. Specimen: naive CD4+ T cells from PBMCs. Subset in this sample: CD45RA+ positively selected. Every receptor here comes from a man between 18 and 35 years old in good health. Some clones in this sample may be carry-over from other donors' samples.

J is TRBJ2-5 and V is TRBV5-6; 8 bases are a match to TRBD2. V gave up 0 bases and J gave up 4 bases; unmatched junction bases: 8. Germline CDR1 SGHDT, CDR2 YYEEEE. CDR3 length: 16 amino acids. The CDR3 DNA reads TGTGCCAGCAGCTTGGACGGGAGGGCCTGGTCAGAGACCCAGTACTTC. Amino acids: CASSLDGRAWSETQYF.

This clone has more than one count but fewer than ten. V is TRBV4-2 and J is TRBJ2-7, with 7 bases identical to TRBD2. Looked up from germline, CDR1 is LGHNA and CDR2 is YNFKEQ. The CDR3 consists of 15 residues. Trimming removed 2 bases from V and 3 bases from J; junction bases left unmatched: 7. The CDR3 region is CASSQPLAELYEQYF. The CDR3 region has the DNA TGTGCCAGCAGCCAACCCCTAGCGGAACTCTACGAGCAGTACTTC.

The genes are TRBV5-1 and TRBJ2-7, with 9 bases matching TRBD1. Germline V gene data show CDR1 as SGHRS and CDR2 as YFSETQ. This CDR3 has 15 amino acids. Germline trimming cut 5 bases from V and 6 bases from J; bases unmatched to any gene: 12. The CDR3 here is CASRPLGQGGLEQYF. CDR3 nucleotide sequence: TGCGCCAGCAGGCCTTTGGGACAGGGTGGACTCGAGCAGTACTTC.

The chain employs TRBV2 and TRBJ1-5, with 10 bases identical to TRBD1. The CDR3 is 15 amino acids. CDR1 and CDR2 (germline): SNHLY, FYNNEI. V lost 5 bases and J lost 4; bases outside the gene matches: 5. The CDR3 reads CASSMGTGVNQPQHF. For the CDR3, the DNA is TGTGCCAGCAGTATGGGGACAGGGGTTAATCAGCCCCAGCATTTT.

A remark on this clone: Other DNA sequences from this sample encode an identical CDR3 as well. This chain joins TRBV7-2 and TRBJ2-7, with 12 nucleotides matching TRBD2. The germline V gene encodes CDR1 SGHTA and CDR2 FQGNSA. The CDR3 runs 15 residues. V dropped 1 base and J dropped 7; count of bases not matched to a gene: 5. CDR3 protein: CASSLGLAGVYEQYF. CDR3 in DNA: TGTGCCAGCAGCTTAGGACTAGCGGGAGTGTATGAGCAGTACTTC.

The count of this clone is one. Within the sample, other DNA sequences also encode this same CDR3. The gene calls are TRBV5-4 and TRBJ2-5; unclear D gene. Per germline, CDR1 SGHNT and CDR2 YYREEE (reference sequence). This CDR3 is built from 12 residues. V was trimmed by 2 bases and J by 5 bases, leaving 7 bases between them. In DNA form, the CDR3 reads TGTGCCAGCAGCTTTGTAGGTGAGACCCAGTACTTC. This sequence encodes CASSFVGETQYF.